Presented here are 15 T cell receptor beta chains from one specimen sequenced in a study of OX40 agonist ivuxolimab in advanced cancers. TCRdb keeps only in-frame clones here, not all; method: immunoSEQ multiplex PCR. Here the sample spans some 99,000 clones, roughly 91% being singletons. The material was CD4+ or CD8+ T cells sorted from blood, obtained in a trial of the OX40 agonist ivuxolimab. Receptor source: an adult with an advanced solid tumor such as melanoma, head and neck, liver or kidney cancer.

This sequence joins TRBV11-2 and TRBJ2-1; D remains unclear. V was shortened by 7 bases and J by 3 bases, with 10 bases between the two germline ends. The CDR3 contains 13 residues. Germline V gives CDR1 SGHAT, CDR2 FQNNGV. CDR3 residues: CASNFARYNEQFF. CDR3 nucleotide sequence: TGTGCCAGCAACTTCGCCCGCTACAATGAGCAGTTCTTC.

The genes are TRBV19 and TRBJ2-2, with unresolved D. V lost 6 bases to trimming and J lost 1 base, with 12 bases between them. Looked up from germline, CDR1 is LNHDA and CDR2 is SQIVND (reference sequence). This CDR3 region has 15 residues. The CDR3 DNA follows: TGTGCCAGTAGGATTAAGCTCGGGAACACCGGGGAGCTGTTTTTT. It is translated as CASRIKLGNTGELFF.

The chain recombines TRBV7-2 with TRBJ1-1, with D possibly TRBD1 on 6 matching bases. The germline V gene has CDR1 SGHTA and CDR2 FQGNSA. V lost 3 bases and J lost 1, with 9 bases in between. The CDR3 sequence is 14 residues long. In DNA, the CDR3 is TGTGCCAGCAGCTTCAACAGGGAGAACACTGAAGCTTTCTTT. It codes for CASSFNRENTEAFF.

The CDR3 loop reads CASSPRLDSYEQYF. The CDR3, as DNA: TGCGCCAGCAGCCCGCGACTAGACTCCTACGAGCAGTACTTC. V is TRBV5-1 and J is TRBJ2-7; D may be TRBD2 (6 bases). The CDR3 spans 14 residues. Deletions cut 4 bases from V and 0 bases from J, with 11 bases between. Germline V gene sequence: CDR1 SGHRS, CDR2 YFSETQ.

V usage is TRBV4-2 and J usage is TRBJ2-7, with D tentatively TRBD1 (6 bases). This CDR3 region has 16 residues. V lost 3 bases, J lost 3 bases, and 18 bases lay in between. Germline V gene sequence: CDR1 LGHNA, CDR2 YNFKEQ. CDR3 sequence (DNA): TGTGCCAGCAGCCACATACAGGGTGGGTCTCACTACGAGCAGTACTTC. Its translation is CASSHIQGGSHYEQYF.

CDR3 amino acids: CASSPAQGAAYEQYF. The CDR3 DNA follows: TGTGCCAGCTCACCGGCACAGGGAGCAGCCTACGAGCAGTACTTC. V is TRBV18 and J is TRBJ2-7; TRBD1 is a possible D gene (6 bases). This CDR3 contains 15 residues. V lost 3 bases and J lost 2, with 14 bases in between. Germline values: CDR1 KGHSH, CDR2 LQKENI.

DNA for the CDR3: TGCGCCAGCAGCCAAGGAGTGGTCTCTAATGAAAAACTGTTTTTT. It is translated as CASSQGVVSNEKLFF. The rearrangement uses TRBV4-3 and TRBJ1-4, with unresolved D. The germline V and J ends were trimmed by 1 base and 3 bases, with 9 bases remaining between them. The CDR3 is 15 amino acids. Germline assignment: CDR1 LGHNA and CDR2 YSLEER.

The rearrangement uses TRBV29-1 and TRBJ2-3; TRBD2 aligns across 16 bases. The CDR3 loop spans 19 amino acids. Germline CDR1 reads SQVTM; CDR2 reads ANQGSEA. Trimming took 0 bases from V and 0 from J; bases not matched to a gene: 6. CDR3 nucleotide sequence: TGCAGCGTTGAAGATCGGGGACTAGCGGGAGGGTTTAGCACAGATACGCAGTATTTT. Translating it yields CSVEDRGLAGGFSTDTQYF.

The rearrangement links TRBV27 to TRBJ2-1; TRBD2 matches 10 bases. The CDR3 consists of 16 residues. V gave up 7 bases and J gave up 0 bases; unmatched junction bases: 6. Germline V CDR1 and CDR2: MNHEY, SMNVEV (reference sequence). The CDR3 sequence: CASKGASGSSYNEQFF. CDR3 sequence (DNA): TGTGCCAGCAAAGGGGCTAGCGGGAGCTCCTACAATGAGCAGTTCTTC.

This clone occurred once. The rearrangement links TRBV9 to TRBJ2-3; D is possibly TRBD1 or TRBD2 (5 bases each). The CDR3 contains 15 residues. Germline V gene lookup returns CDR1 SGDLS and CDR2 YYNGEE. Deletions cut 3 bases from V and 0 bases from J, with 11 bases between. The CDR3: CASSDRDGSTDTQYF. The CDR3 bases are TGTGCCAGCAGCGACCGGGACGGGAGCACAGATACGCAGTATTTT.

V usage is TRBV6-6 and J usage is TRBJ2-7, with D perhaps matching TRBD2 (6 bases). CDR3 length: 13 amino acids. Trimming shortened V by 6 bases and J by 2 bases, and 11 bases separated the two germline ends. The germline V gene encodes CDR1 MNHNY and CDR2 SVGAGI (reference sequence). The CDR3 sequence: CASRWEETYEQYF. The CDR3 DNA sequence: TGTGCCAGCAGGTGGGAGGAGACCTACGAGCAGTACTTC.

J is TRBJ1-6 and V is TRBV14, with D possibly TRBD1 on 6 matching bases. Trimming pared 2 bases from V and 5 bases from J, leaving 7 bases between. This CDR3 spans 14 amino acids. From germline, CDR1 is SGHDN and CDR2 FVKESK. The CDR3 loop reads CASSQYRDNSPLHF. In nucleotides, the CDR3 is TGTGCCAGCAGCCAATACAGGGATAATTCACCCCTCCACTTT. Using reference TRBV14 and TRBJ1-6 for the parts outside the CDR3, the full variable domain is EAGVTQFPSHSVIEKGQTVTLRCDPISGHDNLYWYRRVMGKEIKFLLHFVKESKQDESGMPNNRFLAERTGGTYSTLKVQPAELEDSGVYFCASSQYRDNSPLHFGNGTRLTVT.

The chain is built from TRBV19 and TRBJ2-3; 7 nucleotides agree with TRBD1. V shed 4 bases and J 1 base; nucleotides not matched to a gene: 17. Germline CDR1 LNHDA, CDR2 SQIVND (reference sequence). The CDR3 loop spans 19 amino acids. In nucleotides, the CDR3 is TGTGCCAGTAGTACAGAATTGACAGGGCCGCACAGGGGCACAGATACGCAGTATTTT. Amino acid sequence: CASSTELTGPHRGTDTQYF.

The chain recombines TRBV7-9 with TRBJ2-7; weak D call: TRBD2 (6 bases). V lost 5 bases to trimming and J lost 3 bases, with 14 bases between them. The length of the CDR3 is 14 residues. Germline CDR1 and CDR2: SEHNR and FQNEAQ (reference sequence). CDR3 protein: CASSQGPGDYEQYF. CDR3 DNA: TGTGCCAGCAGCCAAGGCCCGGGAGACTACGAGCAGTACTTC.

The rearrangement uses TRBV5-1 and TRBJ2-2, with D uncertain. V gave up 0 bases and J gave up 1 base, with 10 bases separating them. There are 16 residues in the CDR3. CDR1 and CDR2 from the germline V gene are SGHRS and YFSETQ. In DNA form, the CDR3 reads TGCGCCAGCAGCTTGGATGGCAGCTGGAACACCGGGGAGCTGTTTTTT. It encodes CASSLDGSWNTGELFF.